This T cell receptor beta chain was identified in a study of blood T cell repertoires in COVID-19. Across the study: The United States, Italy and Spain were the sources of the acute and convalescent COVID-19 samples.

As processed by the authors: Reference gene primer amplification gave nucleated cell count estimates. TCRdb's table, derived via immunoSEQ multiplex PCR, lists solely in-frame clones and lacks some. The DNA gave D and trimming, while V, J and clone size come from that table. The sample yields 350,000 to 400,000 clones, 70% to 90% seen once. Recruits, aged about 18 to 100 years, lived in 20 to 30 US areas. Categorization into cohorts depended on clinical history that participants reported. Germline V gene lookup returns CDR1 MRHNA and CDR2 SNTAGT. Trimming took 2 bases from V and 4 from J, leaving 10 bases between them. This CDR3 has 14 amino acids.

This receptor was taken from a woman aged 25 to 39 with acute COVID-19. The specimen sequenced was PBMCs or T cells enriched from blood (not recorded which). V usage is TRBV6-4 and J usage is TRBJ2-3; weak D call: TRBD2 (7 bases). As DNA, the CDR3 is TGTGCCAGCAGTGACGAGGGGGGGGCAGATACGCAGTATTTT. Protein: CASSDEGGADTQYF.